These T cell receptor beta chains were read from a single sample in a study of cytomegalovirus exposure and HLA in healthy donors. TCRdb keeps only in-frame clones here, not all; method: immunoSEQ multiplex PCR. This sample has about 87,000 clones; 74% occur once, and the top ten carry 20% to 25%. Sequenced sample: PBMCs. These receptors originate from a man aged 25-45 years in good health and CMV-seropositive. Both conserved end residues are part of each CDR3. Fields, in order: CDR3 DNA, CDR3 protein, clone size, V gene, D gene, J gene. A D gene is named only where the DNA matches it firmly. Not all rows give a size; the values are once, few, many and, for expanded clones, a class.

CDR3 DNA: TGTGCCAGCAGCTTCGGGGGGGCGAGAGATACGCAGTATTTT
CDR3 protein: CASSFGGARDTQYF
clone size: NA
V gene: TRBV7-2
D gene: TRBD2
J gene: TRBJ2-3

CDR3 DNA: TGTGCCAGCATCGCAGTCCGCACAGATACGCAGTATTTT
CDR3 protein: CASIAVRTDTQYF
clone size: once
V gene: TRBV2
D gene: NA
J gene: TRBJ2-3

CDR3 DNA: TGTGCCAGCAGTTACTCTCTAGCCACTGAAGCTTTCTTT
CDR3 protein: CASSYSLATEAFF
clone size: NA
V gene: TRBV6-5
D gene: NA
J gene: TRBJ1-1

CDR3 DNA: TGTGCCAGCAGCTTAGGTTGGGGGGAGCCTACAGATACGCAGTATTTT
CDR3 protein: CASSLGWGEPTDTQYF
clone size: once
V gene: TRBV7-2
D gene: NA
J gene: TRBJ2-3

CDR3 DNA: TGTGCCAGCAGTGGGCCCGGGACAGGGTACAATGAGCAGTTCTTC
CDR3 protein: CASSGPGTGYNEQFF
clone size: few
V gene: TRBV9
D gene: TRBD1
J gene: TRBJ2-1

CDR3 DNA: TGTGCCAGCAGCGCTAGCGGGAGGGGTGATACGCAGTATTTT
CDR3 protein: CASSASGRGDTQYF
clone size: NA
V gene: TRBV7-2
D gene: TRBD2
J gene: TRBJ2-3

CDR3 DNA: TGTGCCATCAGGCCTAGCGGGGACTACAATGAGCAGTTCTTC
CDR3 protein: CAIRPSGDYNEQFF
clone size: NA
V gene: TRBV10-3
D gene: TRBD2
J gene: TRBJ2-1

CDR3 DNA: TGTGCCAGTAGTATTCTCTCAGAGGGCACTGAAGCTTTCTTT
CDR3 protein: CASSILSEGTEAFF
clone size: NA
V gene: TRBV19
D gene: NA
J gene: TRBJ1-1

CDR3 DNA: TGTGCCAGCAGCCACCAGGACAGGTCCTACTACGAGCAGTACTTC
CDR3 protein: CASSHQDRSYYEQYF
clone size: few
V gene: TRBV4-2
D gene: TRBD1
J gene: TRBJ2-7

CDR3 DNA: TGTGCCAGCAGACCACCCCCCCGGGTGGTAGCGGGGAGGACAGATACGCAGTATTTT
CDR3 protein: CASRPPPRVVAGRTDTQYF
clone size: NA
V gene: TRBV7-9
D gene: TRBD2
J gene: TRBJ2-3